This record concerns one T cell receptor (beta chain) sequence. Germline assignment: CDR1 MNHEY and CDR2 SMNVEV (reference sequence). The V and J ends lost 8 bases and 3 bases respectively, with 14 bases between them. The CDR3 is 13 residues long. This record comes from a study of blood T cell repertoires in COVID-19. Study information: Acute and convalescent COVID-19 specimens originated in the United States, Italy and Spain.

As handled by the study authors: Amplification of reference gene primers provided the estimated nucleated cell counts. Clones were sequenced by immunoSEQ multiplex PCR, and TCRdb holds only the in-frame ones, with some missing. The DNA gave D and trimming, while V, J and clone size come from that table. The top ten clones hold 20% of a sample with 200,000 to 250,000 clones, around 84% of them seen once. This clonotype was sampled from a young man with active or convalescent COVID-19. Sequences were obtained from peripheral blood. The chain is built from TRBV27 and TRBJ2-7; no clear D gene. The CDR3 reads CASSLRPIYEQYF. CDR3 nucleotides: TGTGCCAGCTCTCTACGTCCTATCTACGAGCAGTACTTC.